Each of the 13 T cell receptor beta chains below was sequenced from the same sample in a study of CD8 T cells in ankylosing spondylitis. TCRdb reprocessed the 5' RACE reads with MiXCR, giving one entry per CDR3 protein. Of about 400,000 distinct CDR3 sequences in the sample, roughly 20% are singletons; the top ten hold about an eighth. The material sequenced was blood, either unsorted or a sorted T cell fraction (not recorded which). The source of these receptors is a male donor with ankylosing spondylitis or in good health (not recorded which).

J is TRBJ2-1 and V is TRBV4-1, with 15 bases matching TRBD2. The CDR3 totals 14 residues. CDR1 MGHRA and CDR2 YSYEKL come from the germline V gene. The trim removed 3 bases at V and 13 bases at J, leaving 4 bases unmatched. The CDR3, as DNA: TGCGCCAGCAGCCAGGTGGGACTAGCGGGGGGACAGTTCTTC. Protein product: CASSQVGLAGGQFF.

This rearrangement joins TRBV4-1 to TRBJ2-3, with 7 bases that match TRBD1. Trimming took 6 bases from V and 3 from J; bases not matched to a gene: 3. The germline V gene encodes CDR1 MGHRA and CDR2 YSYEKL. The CDR3 is 13 residues long. This CDR3 is CASRPTGTDTQYF. For the CDR3, the DNA is TGCGCCAGCAGACCGACAGGGACAGATACGCAGTATTTT.

The chain couples TRBV6-5 to TRBJ1-5; D is unclear. V lost 4 bases, J lost 5 bases, and 12 bases lay in between. Looked up from germline, CDR1 is MNHEY and CDR2 is SVGAGI. This CDR3 has 14 residues. As DNA, the CDR3 is TGTGCCAGCAGTTTCCAGGCGGGTGATCAGCCCCAGCATTTT. Translating gives CASSFQAGDQPQHF.

In its sample, this clonotype was seen a few times. This chain links TRBV12-3 or TRBV12-4 with TRBJ2-1; D is unclear. V was shortened by 2 bases and J by 6 bases, with 5 bases between the two germline ends. This CDR3 region has 12 residues. The CDR3 DNA follows: TGTGCCAGCAGTTTAATGGTCAATGAGCAGTTCTTC. The encoded protein is CASSLMVNEQFF.

J is TRBJ2-5 and V is TRBV15, with a weak D call TRBD2 (5 bases). The CDR3 covers 17 residues. V dropped 1 base and J dropped 4 bases, with 19 bases sitting between them. Looked up from germline, CDR1 is LNHNV and CDR2 is YYDKDF (reference sequence). The CDR3 DNA reads TGTGCCACCAGCAGAGGCACGGGCCCCCGGGAAGGAGAGACCCAGTACTTC. It is translated as CATSRGTGPREGETQYF.

The chain uses TRBV29-1 and TRBJ1-4, with D hard to call. Trimming took 7 bases from V and 4 from J, leaving 7 bases between them. The CDR3 extends over 11 amino acids. Per germline, CDR1 SQVTM and CDR2 ANQGSEA. The CDR3 loop reads CSARFNEKLFF. CDR3 in DNA: TGCAGCGCCCGCTTTAATGAAAAACTGTTTTTT.

The CDR3 coding sequence is TGTGCCAGCAGTGCGAGGTCTAGCAATCAGCCCCAGCATTTT. It yields the protein CASSARSSNQPQHF. The V gene is TRBV2, the J gene TRBJ1-5; D gene unclear. CDR3 length: 14 amino acids. Germline V lookup: CDR1 SNHLY, CDR2 FYNNEI. Deletions cut 4 bases from V and 0 bases from J, with 7 bases between.

This clonotype has a count of ten or more. The V gene is TRBV4-1, the J gene TRBJ2-7; D gene ambiguous. Germline CDR1 and CDR2: MGHRA and YSYEKL. The length of the CDR3 is 13 residues. V gave up 0 bases and J gave up 2 bases, with 5 bases separating them. CDR3 region: CASSQDLTYEQYF. The CDR3, as DNA: TGCGCCAGCAGCCAAGATCTTACCTACGAGCAGTACTTC.

In this sample, this clonotype turned up a few times. V gene TRBV7-9 combines with J gene TRBJ2-3; D is undetermined. This CDR3 has 15 amino acids. Trimming pared 9 bases from V and 4 bases from J, leaving 20 bases between. Germline values: CDR1 SEHNR, CDR2 FQNEAQ (reference sequence). CDR3 protein: CASGPSDRPSDTQYF. In DNA, the CDR3 is TGTGCCAGTGGCCCCTCGGACCGACCTTCAGATACGCAGTATTTT.

This chain connects TRBV5-1 to TRBJ2-3; D may match TRBD1 or TRBD2 (5 bases each). Deletions cut 4 bases from V and 0 bases from J, with 15 bases between. The CDR3 consists of 16 residues. The germline gives CDR1 SGHRS, CDR2 YFSETQ. CDR3 sequence reads: CASSRDPGRSTDTQYF. CDR3 coding DNA: TGCGCCAGCAGCCGCGACCCGGGACGGAGCACAGATACGCAGTATTTT.

A remark on this clonotype: A read error may produce the germline difference seen at one junction end. This chain uses TRBV27 with TRBJ2-3, with D unresolved. There are 13 residues in the CDR3. Germline loops: CDR1 MNHEY, CDR2 SMNVEV (reference sequence). This chain's CDR3 is CASSLSAVDTQYF. In DNA, the CDR3 is TGTGCCAGCAGTCTATCAGCAGTTGATACGCAGTATTTT.

The chain carries TRBV30 and TRBJ2-1, with D possibly TRBD1 on 7 matching bases. This CDR3 comprises 13 residues. V lost 5 bases and J lost 4, with 12 bases in between. Per the germline V gene, CDR1 is GTSNPN and CDR2 is SVGIG (reference sequence). The CDR3 reads CAWGGTAYNEQFF. CDR3 coding DNA: TGTGCCTGGGGGGGGACAGCTTACAATGAGCAGTTCTTC.

The rearrangement uses TRBV2 and TRBJ2-7; 7 nucleotides line up with TRBD1. In germline, CDR1 is SNHLY, CDR2 FYNNEI. The CDR3 extends over 16 amino acids. V lost 3 bases, J lost 0 bases, and 8 bases stayed unmatched. In DNA form, the CDR3 reads TGTGCCAGCAGTGACCCCACAGGGGAGAACTCCTACGAGCAGTACTTC. It yields the protein CASSDPTGENSYEQYF.